The 22 T cell receptor beta chains below come from one sample, sequenced in a study of shared clonotypes between healthy human individuals. This table comes from immunoSEQ multiplex PCR, and its TCRdb copy is limited to in-frame clones, with some not included. The table shows under 1,100,000 clones, with around 76% occurring only once. The sequencing input was memory CD4+ T cells sorted from blood. The subset was: CD45RA-negative fraction. The receptors were gathered from a man younger than 35 in good health.

The V call is TRBV7-9, the J call TRBJ2-3; 11 nucleotides match TRBD2. J was trimmed by 0 bases and V by 6 bases; bases with no gene match: 5. The CDR3 has 16 residues. CDR1 and CDR2 from the germline V gene are SEHNR and FQNEAQ (reference sequence). The CDR3 DNA reads TGTGCCAGCAGTTTACGGACTAGCGGGAGCACAGATACGCAGTATTTT. This gives the protein CASSLRTSGSTDTQYF. The full variable domain, in which reference TRBV7-9 and TRBJ2-3 provide the parts outside the CDR3, is DTGVSQNPRHKITKRGQNVTFRCDPISEHNRLYWYRQTLGQGPEFLTYFQNEAQLEKSRLLSDRFSAERPKGSFSTLEIQRTEQGDSAMYLCASSLRTSGSTDTQYFGPGTRLTVL.

This clone was seen only a few times. The rearrangement links TRBV7-9 to TRBJ1-6; 8 bases match TRBD1. Germline loops: CDR1 SEHNR, CDR2 FQNEAQ (reference sequence). The CDR3 length is 14 residues. V trimming: 5 bases; J trimming: 7 bases; junction bases outside the gene matches: 4. CDR3 DNA: TGTGCCAGCAGCCGGGACAGGTCAAATTCACCCCTCCACTTT. It translates to CASSRDRSNSPLHF.

The CDR3 loop is CASSYGQGQVYGYTF. CDR3 in DNA: TGTGCCAGCAGTTACGGGCAGGGTCAGGTCTATGGCTACACCTTC. V is TRBV6-6 and J is TRBJ1-2, with D possibly TRBD1 on 5 matching bases. This CDR3 region has 15 residues. V gave up 2 bases and J gave up 4 bases, with 14 bases separating them. CDR1 MNHNY and CDR2 SVGAGI come from the germline V gene (reference sequence).

CDR3: CASSPGVHEQYF. As DNA, the CDR3 is TGTGCCAGCTCCCCAGGGGTCCACGAGCAGTACTTC. J is TRBJ2-7 and V is TRBV18; TRBD1 is a possible D gene (6 bases). Per germline, CDR1 KGHSH and CDR2 LQKENI. Deletions cut 6 bases from V and 5 bases from J, with 11 bases between. This CDR3 contains 12 residues.

The genes are TRBV6-5 and TRBJ2-1; the match to TRBD2 covers 11 bases. This CDR3 has 15 residues. The germline V gene has CDR1 MNHEY and CDR2 SVGAGI. Trimming cost V 8 bases and J 4 bases; bases outside gene matches: 7. The CDR3 coding sequence is TGTGCCAGCTCTCCGACTAGCGGGAATTACAATGAGCAGTTCTTC. As protein: CASSPTSGNYNEQFF.

The CDR3 sequence is CASSPPGQWSSYEQYF. CDR3 coding DNA: TGTGCCAGCAGTCCCCCGGGGCAGTGGAGCTCCTACGAGCAGTACTTC. J is TRBJ2-7 and V is TRBV25-1, with D perhaps TRBD1 or TRBD2 (5 bases each). The CDR3 has 16 amino acids. V was pared by 5 bases and J by 0 bases, with 17 bases between. The germline V gene has CDR1 MGHDK and CDR2 SYGVNS.

This clone was seen once. CDR3 coding DNA: TGTGCCAGCGGTCCTTTTAACCTTTTGACTGAAGCTTTCTTT. Its translation: CASGPFNLLTEAFF. V gene TRBV27 combines with J gene TRBJ1-1; D ambiguous. V was cut by 8 bases and J by 5 bases, with 18 bases left in between. This CDR3 region has 14 residues. The germline gives CDR1 MNHEY, CDR2 SMNVEV (reference sequence).

A remark on this clone: The sample carries other DNA sequences with the same CDR3. The rearrangement joins TRBV18 to TRBJ1-5; D is unclear. Trimming stripped 3 bases from V and 5 bases from J, with 8 bases between. The CDR3 length is 13 residues. The germline CDR1 and CDR2 sequences are KGHSH and LQKENI. CDR3 residues: CASSPTIDQPQHF. DNA of the CDR3: TGTGCCAGCTCACCGACTATTGATCAGCCCCAGCATTTT. Drawing the rest from reference TRBV18 and TRBJ1-5, the complete variable domain is NAGVMQNPRHLVRRRGQEARLRCSPMKGHSHVYWYRQLPEEGLKFMVYLQKENIIDESGMPKERFSAEFPKEGPSILRIQQVVRGDSAAYFCASSPTIDQPQHFGDGTRLSIL.

This clone was picked up one time. In DNA form, the CDR3 reads TGTGCCAGCTCACCACCCCAAAGGGCAAATGGTGAGCAGTTCTTC. Residues: CASSPPQRANGEQFF. V gene TRBV18 combines with J gene TRBJ2-1; no firm D call. The V gene's germline CDR1 is KGHSH and CDR2 LQKENI. The CDR3 loop spans 15 amino acids. Trimming removed 0 bases from V and 9 bases from J, with 15 bases in between.

The chain links TRBV18 to TRBJ1-1; 9 positions match TRBD1. The germline V gene has CDR1 KGHSH and CDR2 LQKENI. This CDR3 has 16 amino acids. The V segment lost 6 bases and the J segment 5 bases; nucleotides outside the gene matches: 13. The CDR3 protein is CASSSGTGMSWTEAFF. Written as DNA, the CDR3 is TGTGCCAGCTCCTCCGGGACAGGGATGAGTTGGACTGAAGCTTTCTTT.

The gene calls are TRBV18 and TRBJ1-1, with TRBD1 matching 7 bases. The V segment lost 2 bases and the J segment 2 bases; nucleotides outside the gene matches: 8. Germline values: CDR1 KGHSH, CDR2 LQKENI. The CDR3 contains 16 residues. CDR3 DNA: TGTGCCAGCTCACCAAGCTCCTTAGGGGGCAACACTGAAGCTTTCTTT. Amino acid sequence: CASSPSSLGGNTEAFF.

This chain joins TRBV6-1 and TRBJ1-5; tentative D call: TRBD1 (5 bases). With 8 bases removed from V and 3 bases from J, the gap between germline ends came to 17 bases. Per the germline V gene, CDR1 is MNHNS and CDR2 is SASEGT. This CDR3 spans 15 amino acids. The CDR3 nucleotides are TGTGCCAGCGGGATATCACGACAGAACAATCAGCCCCAGCATTTT. Translation gives CASGISRQNNQPQHF.

The chain employs TRBV5-1 and TRBJ1-1; 8 bases map to TRBD1. Germline loops: CDR1 SGHRS, CDR2 YFSETQ. V lost 2 bases, J lost 4 bases, and 4 bases stayed unmatched. CDR3 size: 14 residues. The CDR3 loop is CASSFTGGSTEAFF. The CDR3 DNA follows: TGCGCCAGCAGCTTCACAGGGGGAAGCACTGAAGCTTTCTTT.

The chain recombines TRBV7-2 with TRBJ2-2; D might be TRBD2 (6 bases). V was cut by 1 base and J by 8 bases, with 14 bases left in between. The CDR3 is 15 amino acids. CDR1 is SGHTA and CDR2 is FQGNSA in the germline V gene. The CDR3 loop is CASSLVRTINGELFF. The CDR3 bases are TGTGCCAGCAGCTTAGTTCGGACTATTAATGGGGAGCTGTTTTTT.

The rearrangement links TRBV5-1 to TRBJ2-7; no reliable D call. Trimming took off 4 bases at V and 0 bases at J, with 20 bases between the two ends. The CDR3 totals 17 residues. Germline CDR1 is SGHRS and CDR2 is YFSETQ. CDR3 in DNA: TGCGCCAGCAGCCGAAAAGGTTTAGGGTCCCGCTCCTACGAGCAGTACTTC. It encodes CASSRKGLGSRSYEQYF.

The J gene is TRBJ2-1, the V gene TRBV28, with 7 bases matching TRBD1. CDR3 length: 15 residues. V shed 9 bases and J 5 bases; nucleotides not matched to a gene: 13. In germline, CDR1 is MDHEN, CDR2 SYDVKM. As DNA, the CDR3 is TGTGCCAGTCTATCCCCCGGGACAGATAACAATGAGCAGTTCTTC. It specifies CASLSPGTDNNEQFF.

The chain couples TRBV10-2 to TRBJ2-3, with 8 bases that match TRBD1. CDR3 length: 15 amino acids. In germline, CDR1 is WSHSY, CDR2 SAAADI. V shed 2 bases, J shed 6 bases, and the junction held 7 bases outside the gene matches. CDR3 DNA: TGCGCCAGCAGTGAGACAGGGGGTTTTTGGGATACGCAGTATTTT. This gives the protein CASSETGGFWDTQYF.

This sequence joins TRBV4-3 and TRBJ2-7; D tentatively fits TRBD1 or TRBD2 (5 bases each). The CDR3 runs 16 residues. Trimming left V 1 base short and J 0 bases short, with 13 bases between. Germline CDR1 LGHNA, CDR2 YSLEER. The CDR3: CASSQGLGTGSYEQYF. CDR3 nucleotide sequence: TGCGCCAGCAGCCAAGGCCTGGGGACCGGCTCCTACGAGCAGTACTTC.

The chain is built from TRBV7-9 and TRBJ2-7; TRBD1 or TRBD2 may be the D gene (5 bases each). This CDR3 spans 13 amino acids. Germline V gene data show CDR1 as SEHNR and CDR2 as FQNEAQ (reference sequence). Trimming shortened V by 5 bases and J by 7 bases, and 15 bases separated the two germline ends. The CDR3 coding sequence is TGTGCCAGCAGCCCCCGGGCAGGGAGTGAGCAGTACTTC. Translating it yields CASSPRAGSEQYF. Full variable domain (missing parts from reference TRBV7-9 and TRBJ2-7): DTGVSQNPRHKITKRGQNVTFRCDPISEHNRLYWYRQTLGQGPEFLTYFQNEAQLEKSRLLSDRFSAERPKGSFSTLEIQRTEQGDSAMYLCASSPRAGSEQYFGPGTRLTVT.

The J gene is TRBJ2-3, the V gene TRBV27; TRBD2 aligns across 9 bases. CDR1 and CDR2 (germline): MNHEY, SMNVEV (reference sequence). V was pared by 2 bases and J by 4 bases, with 10 bases of the junction left unmatched. The CDR3 is 17 residues long. CDR3 protein: CASSLAAGTSYPDTQYF. Here the CDR3 DNA reads TGTGCCAGCAGTTTAGCCGCCGGGACTAGCTATCCAGATACGCAGTATTTT.

The CDR3 sequence: CAISEGGGDQAFF. Written as DNA, the CDR3 is TGTGCCATCAGTGAGGGGGGTGGGGATCAAGCTTTCTTT. J is TRBJ1-1 and V is TRBV10-3; perhaps TRBD1 as D (5 bases). The germline V and J ends were trimmed by 2 bases and 9 bases, with 13 bases remaining between them. The CDR3 has 13 residues. Germline values: CDR1 ENHRY, CDR2 SYGVKD.

This clone was seen a few times. This chain joins TRBV4-3 and TRBJ2-1, with 12 bases fitting TRBD2. The CDR3 loop spans 16 amino acids. Trimming at V came to 4 bases and at J to 4 bases, leaving 5 bases not matched to a gene. CDR1 LGHNA and CDR2 YSLEER come from the germline V gene. The CDR3 nucleotides are TGCGCCAGCAGCCGAGGGACTAGCGGGTTGTACAATGAGCAGTTCTTC. This encodes CASSRGTSGLYNEQFF.